This passage covers 18 T cell receptor beta chains from one sample sequenced in a study of T cells in Graves' hyperthyroidism and ophthalmopathy. Using RNA transcripts as the source, TCR beta CDR3 regions were amplified. HTBI primers drove first-round RT-PCR of the TCR CDR3. TCRdb re-derived calls from the multiplex PCR reads in MiXCR, one entry per CDR3 protein. The sample lists 600,000 to 800,000 distinct CDR3 sequences, under 45% seen once, with more than 25% in the top ten. The specimen was blood. Source of these receptors: a woman between 35 and 50 years old with Graves' hyperthyroidism.

This clonotype was detected ten times or more. The rearrangement uses TRBV7-2 and TRBJ2-7; D is unresolved. The V end was cut by 2 bases, the J end by 6 bases, with 11 bases between. The CDR3 has 13 amino acids. Germline V gene data show CDR1 as SGHTA and CDR2 as FQGNSA. CDR3 bases: TGTGCCAGCAGCTTACAGCTGCCTAGCGAGCAGTACTTC. This encodes CASSLQLPSEQYF.

The chain has TRBV7-9 and TRBJ2-5; a weak D match, TRBD1 (5 bases). The germline V and J ends were trimmed by 9 bases and 5 bases, with 13 bases remaining between them. The CDR3 runs 12 residues. CDR1 and CDR2 from the germline V gene are SEHNR and FQNEAQ (reference sequence). CDR3 amino acids: CASKDTGETQYF. The CDR3 DNA follows: TGTGCCAGTAAGGACACCGGGGAGACCCAGTACTTC.

This clonotype showed up many times. The genes are TRBV11-2 and TRBJ1-1; 7 bases align to TRBD1. V shed 7 bases and J 7 bases; nucleotides not matched to a gene: 12. The CDR3 length is 14 residues. Germline lookup yields CDR1 SGHAT and CDR2 FQNNGV. The CDR3 coding sequence is TGTGCCAGCATGTACAGGGACAGTATTGATGAAGCTTTCTTT. Its translation: CASMYRDSIDEAFF.

This clonotype was seen a handful of times. The V and J genes are TRBV6-1 and TRBJ2-2; D may be TRBD2 (6 bases). Germline CDR1 reads MNHNS; CDR2 reads SASEGT. This CDR3 contains 14 residues. Trimming cost V 7 bases and J 2 bases, with 11 bases left between them. CDR3 nucleotides: TGTGCCAGCACTCGGACTACCAACACCGGGGAGCTGTTTTTT. This sequence encodes CASTRTTNTGELFF.

This chain links TRBV2 with TRBJ1-5; TRBD1 matches at 11 bases. The ends lost 3 bases at V and 1 base at J; junction bases unmatched: 8. The CDR3 spans 18 residues. Germline-derived CDR1 and CDR2 are SNHLY and FYNNEI. In nucleotides, the CDR3 is TGTGCCAGCAGTGAGCTTGGGACAGGGGGAAGGAGCAATCAGCCCCAGCATTTT. Translated, it gives CASSELGTGGRSNQPQHF.

This clonotype was counted between two and nine times. The V and J genes are TRBV29-1 and TRBJ1-5; a possible D gene is TRBD1 (5 bases). Germline V CDR1 and CDR2: SQVTM, ANQGSEA. The CDR3 runs to 13 residues. The V end was cut by 3 bases, the J end by 2 bases, with 8 bases between. The CDR3 region is CSVDQGGNQPQHF. The CDR3 DNA follows: TGCAGCGTTGATCAGGGCGGCAATCAGCCCCAGCATTTT.

This rearrangement joins TRBV7-6 to TRBJ2-3; D not certain. V lost 7 bases and J 2 bases, leaving 10 bases between the germline ends. CDR1 is SGHVS, CDR2 FNYEAQ, per germline. CDR3 size: 13 residues. CDR3 sequence: CASKGPLTDTQYF. The CDR3 bases are TGTGCCAGCAAAGGTCCCCTCACAGATACGCAGTATTTT.

This chain connects TRBV5-1 to TRBJ2-7, with 7 bases matching TRBD2. Trimming at V came to 1 base and at J to 2 bases, leaving 9 bases not matched to a gene. The CDR3 sequence is 16 residues long. Germline CDR1 SGHRS, CDR2 YFSETQ. The CDR3 protein is CASSLSPRGVPYEQYF. CDR3 DNA sequence: TGCGCCAGCAGCTTGTCCCCTCGGGGGGTACCCTACGAGCAGTACTTC.

The gene calls are TRBV9 and TRBJ1-1; 9 nucleotides align to TRBD1. With V trimmed by 3 bases and J by 5 bases, 5 bases remained unmatched. The germline CDR1 and CDR2 sequences are SGDLS and YYNGEE. CDR3 length: 14 residues. The CDR3 protein is CASSAQGAVTEAFF. The CDR3 bases are TGTGCCAGCAGCGCACAGGGGGCGGTTACTGAAGCTTTCTTT.

The CDR3: CASGSGTNTGELFF. CDR3 DNA: TGTGCCAGCGGCAGCGGGACGAACACCGGGGAGCTGTTTTTT. J is TRBJ2-2 and V is TRBV10-3; the match to TRBD2 covers 7 bases. The CDR3 runs 14 residues. Per the germline V gene, CDR1 is ENHRY and CDR2 is SYGVKD. V trimming: 10 bases; J trimming: 0 bases; junction bases outside the gene matches: 5.

The chain joins TRBV10-3 to TRBJ2-5; tentatively, D is TRBD1 (6 bases). Trimming pared 6 bases from V and 2 bases from J, leaving 19 bases between. CDR1 is ENHRY and CDR2 is SYGVKD in the germline V gene. This CDR3 is built from 16 residues. CDR3 coding DNA: TGTGCCATCAGAAGCCCCGGACAGAAACTTCAAGAGACCCAGTACTTC. Its translation: CAIRSPGQKLQETQYF.

This clonotype has only a few counts. The chain joins TRBV4-3 to TRBJ2-6; D gene unclear. The CDR3 totals 16 residues. Trimming shortened V by 1 base and J by 4 bases, and 11 bases separated the two germline ends. Germline loops: CDR1 LGHNA, CDR2 YSLEER. The CDR3 protein is CASSQGWGTGANVLTF. Here the CDR3 DNA reads TGCGCCAGCAGCCAAGGGTGGGGTACCGGGGCCAACGTCCTGACTTTC.

This clonotype was seen many times. The chain recombines TRBV19 with TRBJ2-7; 8 nucleotides line up with TRBD2. Trimming cost V 6 bases and J 1 base; bases outside gene matches: 5. CDR1 and CDR2 from the germline V gene are LNHDA and SQIVND (reference sequence). The CDR3 sequence is 14 residues long. In DNA, the CDR3 is TGTGCCAGTAGGGAGCGGGGGCGATCCTACGAGCAGTACTTC. It translates to CASRERGRSYEQYF.

The chain employs TRBV10-3 and TRBJ2-2; D is uncertain. Trimming removed 10 bases at V and 7 bases at J, with 19 bases between. Germline V gene lookup returns CDR1 ENHRY and CDR2 SYGVKD. CDR3 size: 14 residues. The DNA for the CDR3 is TGTGCCAGCAGCTCAAGACCCCTCGGCGGGGAGCTGTTTTTT. Translation: CASSSRPLGGELFF.

This chain links TRBV12-3 or TRBV12-4 with TRBJ2-7; possibly TRBD1 for D (6 bases). The last part of the DNA fits TRBJ2-1 better; the J call may be wrong. The CDR3 spans 14 residues. The CDR3 spells CASTRSGTHYEQFF. The CDR3, as DNA: TGTGCCAGCACCCGGTCCGGGACACATTACGAGCAGTTCTTC.

In this sample, this clonotype turned up many times. The J gene is TRBJ1-2, the V gene TRBV19, with 8 bases lining up with TRBD1. With 4 bases clipped from V and 3 bases from J, the junction kept 4 bases outside the gene matches. The CDR3 extends over 14 amino acids. Germline CDR1 is LNHDA and CDR2 is SQIVND (reference sequence). CDR3 protein: CASSKDRVYYGYTF. The CDR3 region has the DNA TGTGCCAGTAGTAAGGACAGGGTATACTATGGCTACACCTTC.

This chain connects TRBV6-4 to TRBJ2-2; possibly TRBD2 for D (6 bases). Between the trimmed V and J ends, which lost 6 bases and 3 bases, there was a span of 11 bases. CDR1 and CDR2 (germline): MRHNA, SNTAGT. The CDR3 consists of 14 residues. The CDR3 DNA sequence: TGTGCCAGCAGCTTAGCGGATTACACCGGGGAGCTGTTTTTT. This translates into CASSLADYTGELFF.

This rearrangement joins TRBV7-4 to TRBJ2-7, with TRBD1 identical over 7 bases. The V gene's germline CDR1 is SGHVT and CDR2 SQSDAQ. V dropped 6 bases and J dropped 10; count of bases not matched to a gene: 6. The CDR3 is made up of 11 amino acids. In DNA, the CDR3 is TGTGCCAGCAGAGGACAGGTCAGACAGTACTTC. Protein product: CASRGQVRQYF.